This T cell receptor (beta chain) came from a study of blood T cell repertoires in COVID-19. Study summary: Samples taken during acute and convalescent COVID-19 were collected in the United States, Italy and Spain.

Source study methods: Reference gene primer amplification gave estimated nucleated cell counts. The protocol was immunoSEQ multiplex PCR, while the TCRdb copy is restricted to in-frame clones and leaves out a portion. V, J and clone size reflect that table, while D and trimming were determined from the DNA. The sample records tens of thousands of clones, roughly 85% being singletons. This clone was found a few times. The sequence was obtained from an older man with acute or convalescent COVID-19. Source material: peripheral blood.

CDR3 sequence reads: CASNLVGQGKPYEQYF. CDR3 DNA: TGTGCCAGCAACCTCGTGGGACAGGGTAAACCCTACGAGCAGTACTTC. The chain joins TRBV27 to TRBJ2-7; 9 nucleotides match TRBD1. In germline, CDR1 is MNHEY, CDR2 SMNVEV (reference sequence). J lost 2 bases, V lost 7 bases, and 12 bases had no gene match. CDR3 length: 16 amino acids.